This TCR beta chain emerged from a study of T cell responses to AZD1222 COVID-19 vaccine. Study outcomes and limitations: Reportedly, nearly half the spike-specific TCRs target unmutated variant regions. Vaccine-associated CD4 TCRs spanned spike, dominant at 160-218 and 743-854. The study identified only five to seven AZD1222 recipients as seropositive at baseline.

This CDR3 has 13 amino acids. In germline, CDR1 is MGHRA, CDR2 YSYEKL. The V end was cut by 3 bases, the J end by 1 base, with 6 bases between. On this clone: Its cognate antigen is unknown.

This table comes from immunoSEQ multiplex PCR, and its TCRdb copy is limited to in-frame clones, with some not included. The sample consists of tens of thousands of clones, roughly 90% of them appearing once. This sequence was found in an adult who received the AZD1222 COVID-19 vaccine. The V gene is TRBV4-1, the J gene TRBJ2-5; unclear D gene. Sequenced here: peripheral blood, sampled 28 days after the second AZD1222 dose. CDR3 loop: CASSQVLQETQYF. The CDR3 coding sequence is TGCGCCAGCAGCCAGGTCCTCCAAGAGACCCAGTACTTC.